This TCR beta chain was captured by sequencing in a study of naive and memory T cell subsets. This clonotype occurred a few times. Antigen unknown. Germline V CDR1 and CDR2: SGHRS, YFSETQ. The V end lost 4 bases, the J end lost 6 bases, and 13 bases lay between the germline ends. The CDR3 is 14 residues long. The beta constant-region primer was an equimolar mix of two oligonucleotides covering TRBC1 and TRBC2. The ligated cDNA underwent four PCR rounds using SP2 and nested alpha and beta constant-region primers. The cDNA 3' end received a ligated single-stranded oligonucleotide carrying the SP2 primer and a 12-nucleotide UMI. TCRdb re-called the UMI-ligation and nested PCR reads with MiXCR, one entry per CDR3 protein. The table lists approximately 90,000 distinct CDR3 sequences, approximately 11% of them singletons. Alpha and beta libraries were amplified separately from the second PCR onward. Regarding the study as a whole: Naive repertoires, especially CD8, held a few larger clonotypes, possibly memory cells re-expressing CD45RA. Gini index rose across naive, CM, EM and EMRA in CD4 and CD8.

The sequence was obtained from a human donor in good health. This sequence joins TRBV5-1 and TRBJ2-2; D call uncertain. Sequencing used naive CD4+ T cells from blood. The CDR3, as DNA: TGCGCCAGCAGCGAGACGGTTCCCTCCGGGGAGCTGTTTTTT. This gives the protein CASSETVPSGELFF.